The next 2 T cell receptor beta chains were all read from a single sample in a study of cytomegalovirus exposure and HLA in healthy donors. The PCR employed 60 Vbeta primers together with 13 Jbeta primers. Assay used: immunoSEQ multiplex PCR; TCRdb lists only in-frame clones, some missing. Seen here are 150,000 to 200,000 clones, around 78% observed once, and the top ten hold 2% to 2.5%. Sequenced material: PBMCs. The receptors originated from a woman aged 25 to 45 in good health and CMV-seropositive.

CDR3 in DNA: TGTGCCAGCAAAAAAGCGGGAGCTCCTTACAATGAGCAGTTCTTC. This gives the protein CASKKAGAPYNEQFF. J is TRBJ2-1 and V is TRBV6-5, with TRBD2 matching 8 bases. The germline CDR1 and CDR2 sequences are MNHEY and SVGAGI. The CDR3 contains 15 residues. With V trimmed by 7 bases and J by 4 bases, 9 bases remained unmatched.

J is TRBJ2-3 and V is TRBV30; a possible D gene is TRBD2 (7 bases). CDR3 length: 14 amino acids. With 2 bases removed from V and 3 bases from J, the gap between germline ends came to 12 bases. The germline CDR1 and CDR2 sequences are GTSNPN and SVGIG (reference sequence). The CDR3 spells CAWSLRGGTDTQYF. The CDR3, as DNA: TGTGCCTGGAGTTTGAGGGGGGGGACAGATACGCAGTATTTT. Variable domain in full (rest from reference TRBV30 and TRBJ2-3): SQTIHQWPATLVQPVGSPLSLECTVEGTSNPNLYWYRQAAGRGLQLLFYSVGIGQISSEVPQNLSASRPQDRQFILSSKKLLLSDSGFYLCAWSLRGGTDTQYFGPGTRLTVL.